The 3 T cell receptor beta chains in this list originate from one sample, sequenced in a study of control samples from healthy donors and cancer patients. Sequenced by immunoSEQ multiplex PCR; TCRdb stores in-frame clones only, minus some. The sample comprises a few hundred thousand clones, over 75% of which are singletons, and just under 6.5% rests with the top ten. The material sequenced was PBMCs. The source of these receptors is a man aged 35 to 55 with head and neck cancer.

The chain employs TRBV10-2 and TRBJ1-4; D not certain. The CDR3 loop spans 15 amino acids. Germline values: CDR1 WSHSY, CDR2 SAAADI. Deletions cut 0 bases from V and 2 bases from J, with 7 bases between. The CDR3 nucleotides are TGCGCCAGCAGTGAGTCCAAAGGGACTAATGAAAAACTGTTTTTT. Its protein product is CASSESKGTNEKLFF.

This clone has just one count. The chain employs TRBV4-3 and TRBJ1-2; D is possibly TRBD1 (5 bases). Trimming removed 3 bases from V and 4 bases from J, with 12 bases in between. The CDR3 consists of 14 residues. Germline CDR1 and CDR2: LGHNA and YSLEER. The CDR3 sequence: CASSQGPRGYGYTF. The CDR3 region has the DNA TGCGCCAGCAGCCAGGGCCCGAGGGGCTATGGCTACACCTTC.

This chain uses TRBV3-1 (or the pseudogene TRBV3-2) with TRBJ1-1; D remains ambiguous. Trimming left V 0 bases short and J 6 bases short, with 5 bases between. CDR1 is LGHDT and CDR2 is YNNKEL in the germline V gene (reference sequence). There are 12 residues in the CDR3. DNA for the CDR3: TGTGCCAGCAGCCAAGACGGGGCTGAAGCTTTCTTT. Translation gives CASSQDGAEAFF.